This T cell receptor beta chain was observed in a study of cytomegalovirus exposure and HLA in healthy donors. Study-wide results and limits: Cytomegalovirus status, reportedly, was diagnosed with high specificity and sensitivity by the classifier. With further analysis later on, most CMV-associated TCR beta chains appeared HLA-restricted.

This clone occurred a few times. What it recognizes is unknown. The CDR3 length is 14 residues. With 8 bases removed from V and 2 bases from J, the gap between germline ends came to 15 bases. Germline V gene lookup returns CDR1 SNHLY and CDR2 FYNNEI. Researchers ran the PCR with 60 Vbeta and 13 Jbeta primers. The method was immunoSEQ multiplex PCR; TCRdb's version includes in-frame clones alone and lacks a portion of them. The data show some 160,000 clones, around 10% seen once. The sample comprised PBMCs. The V call is TRBV2, the J call TRBJ1-2, with a possible D match to TRBD1 (5 bases). The origin of this receptor is a male donor in good health and CMV-seronegative. The CDR3 DNA reads TGTGCCAGCGCTCGGGACGGGAGAAACTATGGCTACACCTTC. This encodes CASARDGRNYGYTF.